This T cell receptor (beta chain) emerged from a study of blood T cells in healthy people across ages. Alongside a J-beta primer mix, a sample-barcoded 5' primer served in a second PCR lasting roughly 6 to 12 cycles. TCRdb re-called the 5' RACE reads through MiXCR, storing one row per CDR3 protein. The table lists about 1.6 million distinct CDR3 sequences, almost 35% of them singletons, with about 11% in the top ten. In regard to this clonotype: Antigen specificity is unknown.

Study-wide results and caveats: A roughly linear age-dependent decrease characterized TCR beta diversity per million T cells. Nothing was known about donor CMV status, and this possibly confounded expanded clonotype changes.

Germline loops: CDR1 SGHTA, CDR2 FQGNSA. With 7 bases removed from V and 4 bases from J, the gap between germline ends came to 11 bases. This CDR3 is 12 amino acids long. This TCR came from a woman in her 30s in good health. The sample was blood. The J gene is TRBJ2-7, the V gene TRBV7-2, with no clear D. The CDR3 nucleotides read TGTGCCAGCACCCACCGGAGTTACGAGCAGTACTTC. Protein sequence: CASTHRSYEQYF.